Listed below are T cell receptor beta chains from one sample, sequenced in a study of beta chain features in type 1 diabetes. Sequencing used immunoSEQ multiplex PCR; TCRdb keeps in-frame clones, though not all of them. The sample lists some 900,000 clones, 15% to 20% occurring once. Sequencing was carried out using naive CD4+ T cells from blood. These receptors all come from a woman aged 18-29 years in good health. CDR3s include the opening cysteine and the closing phenylalanine or tryptophan. Each record gives: D gene, J gene, clone size, V gene, CDR3 DNA, CDR3 protein. A D gene is named only where the DNA matches it firmly. Some rows mark clone size as missing; the rest say once, few, many or name a class of expanded clone.

D gene: NA; J gene: TRBJ2-3; clone size: NA; V gene: TRBV28; CDR3 DNA: TGTGCCAGCAGGGGGGATTATAGCGCAGATACGCAGTATTTT; CDR3 protein: CASRGDYSADTQYF
D gene: TRBD2; J gene: TRBJ2-3; clone size: few; V gene: TRBV5-6; CDR3 DNA: TGTGCCAGCGAAGTCCTAGCGGGAAGCTCTACGCAGTATTTT; CDR3 protein: CASEVLAGSSTQYF
D gene: TRBD1; J gene: TRBJ2-1; clone size: NA; V gene: TRBV18; CDR3 DNA: TGTGCCAGCTCACCACGGGGACAGACGAGCTCCTACAATGAGCAGTTCTTC; CDR3 protein: CASSPRGQTSSYNEQFF
D gene: NA; J gene: TRBJ2-7; clone size: NA; V gene: TRBV18; CDR3 DNA: TGTGCCAGCTCACCAAACAGGGCCGACTACGAGCAGTACTTC; CDR3 protein: CASSPNRADYEQYF
D gene: NA; J gene: TRBJ2-7; clone size: NA; V gene: TRBV7-2; CDR3 DNA: TGTGCCAGCAGCTTAAACCGGAACTCCTACGAGCAGTACTTC; CDR3 protein: CASSLNRNSYEQYF
D gene: NA; J gene: TRBJ1-5; clone size: NA; V gene: TRBV15; CDR3 DNA: TGTGCCACCAGCAGAGATCTTAGTCAGCCCCAGCATTTT; CDR3 protein: CATSRDLSQPQHF
D gene: NA; J gene: TRBJ1-1; clone size: few; V gene: TRBV19; CDR3 DNA: TGTGCCAGTAGTATATTGGCAGGGGAGGACACTGAAGCTTTCTTT; CDR3 protein: CASSILAGEDTEAFF
D gene: NA; J gene: TRBJ2-7; clone size: NA; V gene: TRBV4-2; CDR3 DNA: TGTGCCAGCAGCGAAGGGGATTCGATTAGCGTCTACGAGCAGTACTTC; CDR3 protein: CASSEGDSISVYEQYF
D gene: NA; J gene: TRBJ1-2; clone size: few; V gene: TRBV11-2; CDR3 DNA: TGTGCCAGCAGCCCTAGTCCAGGGTCCTATGGCTACACCTTC; CDR3 protein: CASSPSPGSYGYTF
D gene: NA; J gene: TRBJ2-3; clone size: NA; V gene: TRBV5-8; CDR3 DNA: TGTGCCAGCAGCCTGGCAGGTACAGATACGCAGTATTTT; CDR3 protein: CASSLAGTDTQYF
D gene: NA; J gene: TRBJ1-5; clone size: NA; V gene: TRBV6-6; CDR3 DNA: TGTGCCAGCGGCGAGGATGGCAATCAGCCCCAGCATTTT; CDR3 protein: CASGEDGNQPQHF
D gene: NA; J gene: TRBJ2-5; clone size: few; V gene: TRBV28; CDR3 DNA: TGTGCCAGCAGGACACAGGGTCCCCAAGAGACCCAGTACTTC; CDR3 protein: CASRTQGPQETQYF
D gene: TRBD1; J gene: TRBJ2-7; clone size: few; V gene: TRBV4-3; CDR3 DNA: TGCGCCAGCAGCCACCCGGGACAGGGGCCTTCCTACGAGCAGTACTTC; CDR3 protein: CASSHPGQGPSYEQYF
D gene: NA; J gene: TRBJ2-1; clone size: few; V gene: TRBV4-2; CDR3 DNA: TGTGCCAGCAGCCAAGTCATGGGCGGGGGCATCTCCTACAATGAGCAGTTCTTC; CDR3 protein: CASSQVMGGGISYNEQFF
D gene: TRBD1; J gene: TRBJ1-2; clone size: NA; V gene: TRBV4-1; CDR3 DNA: TGCGCCAGCAGCCAAGATCGGGGGACAGGAAGGTCTGGCTACACCTTC; CDR3 protein: CASSQDRGTGRSGYTF
D gene: NA; J gene: TRBJ2-7; clone size: few; V gene: TRBV7-9; CDR3 DNA: TGTGCCAGCAGACCTGCGAGTGGTTACGAGCAGTACTTC; CDR3 protein: CASRPASGYEQYF
D gene: TRBD1; J gene: TRBJ1-1; clone size: NA; V gene: TRBV7-3; CDR3 DNA: TGTGCCAGCAGCATGATCAGGGGGACTGAAGCTTTCTTT; CDR3 protein: CASSMIRGTEAFF
D gene: TRBD1; J gene: TRBJ1-5; clone size: few; V gene: TRBV6-6; CDR3 DNA: TGTGCCAGCAGGCCGGGACAGGGGAGCTATCAGCCCCAGCATTTT; CDR3 protein: CASRPGQGSYQPQHF
D gene: NA; J gene: TRBJ1-1; clone size: few; V gene: TRBV2; CDR3 DNA: TGTGCCAGCATTTTACGGGAGAACACTGAAGCTTTCTTT; CDR3 protein: CASILRENTEAFF
D gene: TRBD2; J gene: TRBJ2-5; clone size: NA; V gene: TRBV19; CDR3 DNA: TGTGCCAGTTCTCGGACTAGGGGCGAGACCCAGTACTTC; CDR3 protein: CASSRTRGETQYF
D gene: NA; J gene: TRBJ2-1; clone size: many; V gene: TRBV14; CDR3 DNA: TGTGCCAGCAGCCAAAAGCGCAGGAACAATGAGCAGTTCTTC; CDR3 protein: CASSQKRRNNEQFF
D gene: NA; J gene: TRBJ1-1; clone size: NA; V gene: TRBV7-2; CDR3 DNA: TGTGCCAGCAGCTTTGAGATGAACACTGAAGCTTTCTTT; CDR3 protein: CASSFEMNTEAFF
D gene: NA; J gene: TRBJ1-2; clone size: NA; V gene: TRBV27; CDR3 DNA: TGTGCCAGCAGTCGGGCCCGGGGAGGCCTTCGTTATGGCTACACCTTC; CDR3 protein: CASSRARGGLRYGYTF
D gene: NA; J gene: TRBJ2-2; clone size: NA; V gene: TRBV10-3; CDR3 DNA: TGTGCCACCACCGAAGTCGGGAGAGGTACCGGGGAGCTGTTTTTT; CDR3 protein: CATTEVGRGTGELFF
D gene: NA; J gene: TRBJ2-2; clone size: few; V gene: TRBV28; CDR3 DNA: TGTGCCAGCAGCGACTCGTCTCCTCCGAACACCGGGGAGCTGTTTTTT; CDR3 protein: CASSDSSPPNTGELFF
D gene: NA; J gene: TRBJ2-1; clone size: few; V gene: TRBV28; CDR3 DNA: TGTGCCAGCATTCGCTCAGGCGGAACCTACAATGAGCAGTTCTTC; CDR3 protein: CASIRSGGTYNEQFF
D gene: NA; J gene: TRBJ2-7; clone size: few; V gene: TRBV28; CDR3 DNA: TGTGCCACTTCAGGAGGCCTGACCCTCTACGAGCAGTACTTC; CDR3 protein: CATSGGLTLYEQYF
D gene: NA; J gene: TRBJ2-7; clone size: NA; V gene: TRBV7-2; CDR3 DNA: TGTGCCAGCAGCTTTGGCAGGGTCAACGAGCAGTACTTC; CDR3 protein: CASSFGRVNEQYF
D gene: TRBD2; J gene: TRBJ2-1; clone size: few; V gene: TRBV7-8; CDR3 DNA: TGTGCCAGCAGCTTAGCGCGGGAGCATGAGCAGTTCTTC; CDR3 protein: CASSLAREHEQFF
D gene: NA; J gene: TRBJ1-2; clone size: NA; V gene: TRBV6-1; CDR3 DNA: TGTGCCAGCAGTGAGGTTCAGGGGACAGGCTACACCTTC; CDR3 protein: CASSEVQGTGYTF